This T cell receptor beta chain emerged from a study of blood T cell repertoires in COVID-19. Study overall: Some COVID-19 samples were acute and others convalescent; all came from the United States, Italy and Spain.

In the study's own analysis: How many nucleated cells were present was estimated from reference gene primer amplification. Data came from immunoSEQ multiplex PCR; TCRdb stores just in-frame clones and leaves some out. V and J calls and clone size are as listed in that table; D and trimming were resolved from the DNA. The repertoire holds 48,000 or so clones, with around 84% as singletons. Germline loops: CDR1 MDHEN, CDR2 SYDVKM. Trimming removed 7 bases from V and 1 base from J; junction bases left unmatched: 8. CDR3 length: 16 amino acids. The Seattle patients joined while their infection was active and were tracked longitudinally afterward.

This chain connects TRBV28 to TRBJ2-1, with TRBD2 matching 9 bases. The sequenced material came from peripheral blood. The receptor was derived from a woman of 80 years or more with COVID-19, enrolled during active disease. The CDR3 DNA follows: TGTGCCAGCATGGGGCGGGAGGGCGGATCCTACAATGAGCAGTTCTTC. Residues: CASMGREGGSYNEQFF.